Included here is one T cell receptor (beta chain) sequence, with context. The CDR3 consists of 15 residues. After removal of 4 bases from V and 2 bases from J, the junction contained 1 base not matched to a gene. The germline V gene has CDR1 MNHEY and CDR2 SMNVEV (reference sequence). Sequenced by immunoSEQ multiplex PCR; TCRdb stores in-frame clones only, minus some. Counted here are some 90,000 clones, roughly 93% occurring once; the ten biggest clones make up 1.5% to 2%. The data belong to a study of T cells in tuberculosis. For the study at large: Sequenced TCRs come from CD1B-GMM tetramer-binding T cells.

Sorting used thawed, overnight-rested PBMC stained with anti-CD3, a viability dye and GMM-loaded CD1B tetramer. CD1B tetramers were loaded with Rhodococcus equi-derived C32 glucose monomycolate. The V and J genes are TRBV27 and TRBJ2-6; 8 bases line up with TRBD1. The receptor comes from an adult woman with latent tuberculosis. The specimen was CD1b-GMM tetramer-negative cells sorted from PBMCs. This CDR3 is CASSSTGAGANVLTF. Here the CDR3 DNA reads TGTGCCAGCAGTTCGACAGGGGCTGGGGCCAACGTCCTGACTTTC.